This TCR beta chain comes out of a study of cytomegalovirus exposure and HLA in healthy donors (dated by TCRdb to 2017 to 2019). Background on the whole study: According to an earlier analysis of several hundred of the donors, about 190 million T cells yielded 90 million to 130 million unique TCR beta sequences and approximately 300 Gb of sequence data. The study used immunosequencing to profile the T cell repertoires of several hundred subjects and linked those repertoires to cytomegalovirus serostatus. Roughly 290 gigabases of sequencing data and around 85 million unique TCR sequences made up an early release that covered approximately 650 HLA-typed donors. Alongside the repertoire data, information on donor age, sex, ethnicity and CMV serostatus was compiled. The genetic ancestry cluster associated with self-reported Caucasian donors included about four fifths of the roughly 400 genotyped donors. To predict cytomegalovirus infection status, the study brought together high-throughput TCR immunosequencing, statistical association of individual TCRs with disease status, and machine learning. The aim of the study was to test whether cataloging public T cell receptors could identify signatures of past pathogen exposure. A handful of DR-DQ haplotypes were handled as single units for association and clustering because linkage in the cohort was strong. In a later analysis, previously published TCR beta repertoires from about 670 donors were re-analyzed and high-resolution HLA genotyping was added so that TCR occurrence patterns could be studied. Genome-wide SNP genotypes for about 65% of the roughly 700 donors were used in a later genetic analysis, which treated that subset as a discovery cohort. Across approximately 400 genotyped donors of the cohort, an average of roughly 250,000 unique TCR beta nucleotide sequences per donor were sequenced, and around 19% of those sequences were non-productive. All discovery cohort repertoires had been generated on a single sequencing platform. An earlier analysis of approximately 640 of the donors applied high-throughput TCR beta sequencing to assess whether each TCR beta V gene segment acted as functional or pseudogenic. Typing coverage differed by locus: A, B, C, DRB1 and DQB1 were typed in roughly 629-640 donors, DQA1 in around 500, DPA1 in some 570, and DPB1 in 400 to 490. Rather than using new phenotypic data, the later analysis identified candidate immune exposures from TCR beta sequences and from how often those sequences occurred across donors. Along with the roughly 670-subject first cohort, a separate validation cohort of over a hundred different subjects was used. HLA typing covered class I and class II loci at four-digit resolution. Points the paper makes about the study in general: The sequencing pipeline was judged likely to have produced a cluster of highly shared sequence variants as a technical artifact. When HLA alleles, especially DR and DQ, strongly co-occurred, TCR associations were difficult to assign to individual alleles. Cytomegalovirus status was reported to be diagnosed by the classifier with high specificity and sensitivity in both the original and validation cohorts. The 87-base-pair reads could not distinguish some IMGT-functional V segments, including TRBV6-2 and TRBV6-3, so those segments were excluded. The study gave a list of about 160 TCR beta chains associated with cytomegalovirus. In a later analysis, HLA-associated TCR beta chains showed more clonal expansion and lower generation probabilities than non-associated chains that were equally common. It was suggested by the authors that the approach could potentially be generalized to other disease states and immunological phenotypes. A further reported finding was that TCR beta sequences accurately predicted the HLA-A and HLA-B alleles for most subjects in the first cohort. A later genetic analysis associated a missense DCLRE1C variant with V-gene and J-gene trimming of TCR beta chains, and an independent cohort replicated the association. Because some donors lacked HLA typing at each locus, the association tests relied only on the typed subset. In vitro tests confirmed that a few of the cytomegalovirus-associated TCR beta chains recognize cytomegalovirus antigens. In an earlier analysis of a few hundred of the donors, most TCR beta V segments were observed in productive rearrangements about 87% or about 30% of the time, broadly matching IMGT annotations. In a later analysis, most CMV-associated TCR beta chains were found to appear HLA-restricted, with HLA associations seemingly driven largely by CMV exposure. Across donors, most TCR sequences were observed very rarely, whereas some public TCRs were present in many individuals. A later analysis found that TCR association rates varied across HLA loci, with DRB1 alleles showing the most associated TCRs and HLA-C alleles the fewest. Roughly uniform sequencing depth across donors was assumed in presence/absence analyses, although this assumption may not hold. A later analysis associated about 18,000 TCR beta sequences with specific HLA alleles at a false discovery rate of 0.05. According to a later analysis, parvovirus B19, influenza, CMV and Epstein-Barr virus appeared linked to several top co-occurrence clusters. Because counts were too low, seventeen rarely observed V segments, including chromosome 9 orphons, were left out of the earlier analysis of approximately 580 of the donors. Correlated functional status among segregating V segments might reflect linkage disequilibrium, but an unknown experimental factor could not be ruled out. A later genetic analysis reported fewer N-insertions in productive TCRs among donors in an Asian-associated ancestry cluster than the roughly 640-donor mean. CMV serostatus was the only immune exposure information available for the cohort. In this cohort, only TCR beta chains were sequenced, and detectable features were limited by the absence of alpha or paired-chain data.

Points on this clone: Which antigen it targets is not known. Nothing much larger sits one base from this clone, and base qualities are not available.

Receptor libraries were prepared by the immunoSEQ multiplex PCR assay. For the multiplex PCR, a mixture combining 60 forward primers for TCR Vbeta segments and 13 reverse primers for TCR Jbeta segments was used. The CDR3 region of rearranged TCR beta genes was amplified from genomic DNA by a multiplex PCR assay. On the Illumina HiSeq System, the amplified TCR beta libraries were sequenced as 87-base-pair reads. In the original analysis: In a later analysis, about 80 million unique TCR beta chains were counted across the 500 to 850 repertoires, and roughly 10 million of these chains were shared by at least two donors. Raw reads were error-corrected and collapsed into unique sequences with a nearest-neighbor algorithm that merged closely related sequences to remove PCR and sequencing errors. V, D and J gene segments were assigned by aligning CDR3 sequences to IMGT reference sequences. For a sequence to be retained, at least a six-nucleotide match to both a V gene segment and a J gene segment was required. Rearrangements were classified as productive when the CDR3 lacked stop codons and remained in frame with V and J, and all other rearrangements were classified as non-productive. Following IMGT convention, CDR3 was defined as the stretch from the second conserved V-encoded cysteine to the conserved J-encoded phenylalanine. The earlier analysis of about 610 of the donors excluded any sequence lacking an unambiguous match to a single V gene segment. In an earlier analysis of 500 to 750 of the donors, V segments were called functional above 56.7% productive rearrangements and were called segregating when the between-donor standard deviation exceeded 5%. A statistical classification framework was developed to diagnose cytomegalovirus status using the catalog of TCR beta chain sequences. In a later analysis, V and J genes were assigned by comparing TCR nucleotide sequences against IMGT/GENE-DB human TR gene sequences. The TCRdist pipeline was used in a later analysis to assign CDR3 sequences and most-parsimonious VDJ recombination scenarios. In a later analysis, each TCR beta chain was defined by its CDR3 amino acid sequence together with its V-gene family, and reads lacking a unique V-gene family were excluded. In a later analysis, fewer than 600 highly shared, low-generation-probability nucleotide sequences were removed to address suspected cross-contamination and a sequencing artifact. In a later analysis, a clonal expansion index was calculated for each public chain from normalized within-repertoire ranks of inferred template counts. In a later analysis, generation probabilities were computed using a VDJ recombination model fitted to out-of-frame rearrangements, and the results were checked against IGoR. In a later analysis, hypergeometric tests were used to score TCR-TCR, TCR-HLA and TCR-CMV co-occurrence, with a repertoire-size bias correction applied to TCR pairs. In a later analysis, false discovery rates were estimated by permuting HLA or CMV assignments 20 times. A later analysis grouped co-occurring TCRs with DBSCAN, adding TCRdist sequence similarity when clustering within HLA-allele-positive subsets. Repertoires with fewer than 30,000 or more than 120,000 public chains were left out of co-occurrence clustering, as were five repertoires with anomalous nucleotide sharing. The clones in this table, taken by TCRdb from immuneACCESS, are in-frame only. Not every clone is retained; where verified, under half of the shortfall comes from an unresolved V gene, and the cause of the rest is unknown. Clonal size and the V and J genes are those of that table, whereas D and trimming came from the DNA. For this sample the table gives about 89,000 clones, of which roughly 70% were detected only once. The ten top clones hold approximately 2.3% of the sample.

In total, approximately 610 healthy bone marrow donors made up the cohort. All cohort members were sampled while nominally healthy, although unrecorded immune exposures were likely present. The donor tested CMV seronegative and was one of the 352 seronegative cohort members. A peripheral blood sample was provided by each donor, and peripheral blood mononuclear cells were used for TCR beta sequencing. Genomic DNA was extracted from the blood cell samples with the Qiagen DNeasy Blood Extraction Kit. The germline V gene specifies SQVTM as CDR1 and ANQGSEA as CDR2. Measured from the cysteine to the phenylalanine, the CDR3 is 12 residues long. This entry keeps only the CDR3 DNA: 36 bases, framed from base 1. Germline trimming amounts to 5 bases on V and 7 bases on J, with 6 as the count of junction bases outside the gene matches.

Sample: PBMCs. The chain couples TRBV29-1 to TRBJ1-1, with 8 bases in between that match TRBD1. The clonotype comes from a man aged 25 to 40 in good health and CMV-seronegative. The sequenced DNA is TGCAGCGTTTTACAGGGGGTTTGTGAAGCTTTCTTT. It encodes CSVLQGVCEAFF.